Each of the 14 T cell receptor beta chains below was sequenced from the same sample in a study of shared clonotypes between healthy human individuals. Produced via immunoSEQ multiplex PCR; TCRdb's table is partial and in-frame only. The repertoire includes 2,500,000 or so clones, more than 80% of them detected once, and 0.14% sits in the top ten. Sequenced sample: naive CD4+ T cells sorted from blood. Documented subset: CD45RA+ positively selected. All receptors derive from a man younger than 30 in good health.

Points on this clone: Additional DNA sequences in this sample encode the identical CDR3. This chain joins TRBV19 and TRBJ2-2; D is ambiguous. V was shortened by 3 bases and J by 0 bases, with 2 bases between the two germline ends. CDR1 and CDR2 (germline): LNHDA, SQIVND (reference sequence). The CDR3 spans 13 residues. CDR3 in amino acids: CASSITNTGELFF. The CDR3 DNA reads TGTGCCAGTAGTATTACGAACACCGGGGAGCTGTTTTTT.

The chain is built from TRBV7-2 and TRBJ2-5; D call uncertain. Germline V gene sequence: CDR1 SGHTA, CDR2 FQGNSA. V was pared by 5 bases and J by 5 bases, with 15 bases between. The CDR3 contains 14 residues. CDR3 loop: CASSPTRYGETQYF. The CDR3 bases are TGTGCCAGCAGCCCCACCCGATATGGGGAGACCCAGTACTTC.

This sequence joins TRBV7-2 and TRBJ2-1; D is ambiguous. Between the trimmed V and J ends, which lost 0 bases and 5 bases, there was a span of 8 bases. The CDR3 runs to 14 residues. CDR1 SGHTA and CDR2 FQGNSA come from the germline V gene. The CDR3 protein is CASSLATHNNEQFF. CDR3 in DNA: TGTGCCAGCAGCTTAGCTACTCACAACAATGAGCAGTTCTTC.

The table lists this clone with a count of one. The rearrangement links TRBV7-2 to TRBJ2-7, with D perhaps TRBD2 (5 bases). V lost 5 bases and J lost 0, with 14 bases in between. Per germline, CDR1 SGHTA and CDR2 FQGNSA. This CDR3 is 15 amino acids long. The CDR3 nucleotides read TGTGCCAGCAGCCCCCAGAGCGGAAGCTCCTACGAGCAGTACTTC. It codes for CASSPQSGSSYEQYF.

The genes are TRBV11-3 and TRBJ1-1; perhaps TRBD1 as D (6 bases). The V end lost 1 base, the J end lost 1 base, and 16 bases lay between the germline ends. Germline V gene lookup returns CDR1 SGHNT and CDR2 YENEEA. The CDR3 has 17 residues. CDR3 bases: TGTGCCAGCAGCTTAGGTTTGGGCAGGGGAGGGAACACTGAAGCTTTCTTT. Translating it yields CASSLGLGRGGNTEAFF. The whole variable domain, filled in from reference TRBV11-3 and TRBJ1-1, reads EAGVVQSPRYKIIEKKQPVAFWCNPISGHNTLYWYLQNLGQGPELLIRYENEEAVDDSQLPKDRFSAERLKGVDSTLKIQPAELGDSAVYLCASSLGLGRGGNTEAFFGQGTRLTVV.

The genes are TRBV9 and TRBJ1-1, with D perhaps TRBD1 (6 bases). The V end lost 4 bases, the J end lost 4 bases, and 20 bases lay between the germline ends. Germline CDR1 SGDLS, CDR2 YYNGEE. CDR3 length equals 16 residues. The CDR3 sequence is CASSPGAGIGGTEAFF. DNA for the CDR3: TGTGCCAGCAGCCCAGGGGCAGGGATAGGGGGCACTGAAGCTTTCTTT. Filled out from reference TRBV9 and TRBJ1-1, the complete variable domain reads DSGVTQTPKHLITATGQRVTLRCSPRSGDLSVYWYQQSLDQGLQFLIQYYNGEERAKGNILERFSAQQFPDLHSELNLSSLELGDSALYFCASSPGAGIGGTEAFFGQGTRLTVV.

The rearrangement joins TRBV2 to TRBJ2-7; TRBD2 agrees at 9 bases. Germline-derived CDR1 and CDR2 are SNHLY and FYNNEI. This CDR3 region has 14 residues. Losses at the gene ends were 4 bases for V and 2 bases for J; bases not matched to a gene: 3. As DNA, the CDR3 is TGTGCCAGCAGTGTAGCGGGGGCCCCCTACGAGCAGTACTTC. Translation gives CASSVAGAPYEQYF.

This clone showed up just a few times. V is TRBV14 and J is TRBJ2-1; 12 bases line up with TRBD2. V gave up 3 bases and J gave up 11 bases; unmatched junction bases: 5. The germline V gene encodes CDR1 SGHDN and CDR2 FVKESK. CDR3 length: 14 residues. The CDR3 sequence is CASSQTSGSRKQFF. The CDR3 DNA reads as TGTGCCAGCAGCCAGACTAGCGGGAGCAGAAAGCAGTTCTTC.

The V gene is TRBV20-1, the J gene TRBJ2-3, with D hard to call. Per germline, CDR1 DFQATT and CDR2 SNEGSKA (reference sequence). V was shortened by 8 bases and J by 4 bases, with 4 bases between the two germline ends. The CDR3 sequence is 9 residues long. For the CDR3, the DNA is TGCAGTCTGGCAGATACGCAGTATTTT. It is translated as CSLADTQYF.

The CDR3 sequence: CASSYRGDHQPQHF. Written as DNA, the CDR3 is TGTGCCAGCAGTTACCGGGGGGACCATCAGCCCCAGCATTTT. The chain joins TRBV6-5 to TRBJ1-5, with D tentatively TRBD1 (5 bases). The CDR3 is 14 residues long. Germline CDR1 and CDR2: MNHEY and SVGAGI. The V gene lost 2 bases and the J gene lost 5 bases, with 10 bases spanning the gap.

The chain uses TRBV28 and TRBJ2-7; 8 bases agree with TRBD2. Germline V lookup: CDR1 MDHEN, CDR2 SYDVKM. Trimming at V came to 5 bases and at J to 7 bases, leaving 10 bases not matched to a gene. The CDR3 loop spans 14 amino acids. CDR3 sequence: CASSLAGGVREQYF. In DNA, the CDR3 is TGTGCCAGCAGTCTCGCGGGGGGCGTACGGGAGCAGTACTTC.

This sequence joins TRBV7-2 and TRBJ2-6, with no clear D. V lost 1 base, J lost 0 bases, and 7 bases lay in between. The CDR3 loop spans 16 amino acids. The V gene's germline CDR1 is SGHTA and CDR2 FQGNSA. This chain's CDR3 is CASSLGGTSGANVLTF. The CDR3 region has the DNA TGTGCCAGCAGCTTAGGGGGTACCTCTGGGGCCAACGTCCTGACTTTC.

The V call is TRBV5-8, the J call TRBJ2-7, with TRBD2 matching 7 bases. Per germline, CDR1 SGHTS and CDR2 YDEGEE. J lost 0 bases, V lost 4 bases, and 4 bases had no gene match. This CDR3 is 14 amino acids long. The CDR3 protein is CASSLLAYSYEQYF. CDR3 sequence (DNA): TGTGCCAGCAGCCTACTAGCGTACTCCTACGAGCAGTACTTC.

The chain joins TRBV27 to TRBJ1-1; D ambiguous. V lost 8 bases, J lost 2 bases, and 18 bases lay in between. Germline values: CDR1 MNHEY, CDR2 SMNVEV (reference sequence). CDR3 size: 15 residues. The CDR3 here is CASRRHRATNTEAFF. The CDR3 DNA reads TGTGCCAGCCGCCGCCACAGAGCAACTAACACTGAAGCTTTCTTT.